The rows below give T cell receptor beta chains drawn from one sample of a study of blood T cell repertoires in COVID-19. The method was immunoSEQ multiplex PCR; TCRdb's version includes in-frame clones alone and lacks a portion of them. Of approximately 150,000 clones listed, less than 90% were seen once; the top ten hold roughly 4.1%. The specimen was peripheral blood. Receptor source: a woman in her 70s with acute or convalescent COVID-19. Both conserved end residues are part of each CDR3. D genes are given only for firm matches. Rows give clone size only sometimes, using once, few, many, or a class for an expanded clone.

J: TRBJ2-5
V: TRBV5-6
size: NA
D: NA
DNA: TGTGCCAGCAGCTTGGTGGCGGCCCAAGAGACCCAGTACTTC
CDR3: CASSLVAAQETQYF

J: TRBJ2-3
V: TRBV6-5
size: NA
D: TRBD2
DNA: TGTGCCAGCAGTTCTCCCGGGAGGAGTGGTGATACGCAGTATTTT
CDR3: CASSSPGRSGDTQYF

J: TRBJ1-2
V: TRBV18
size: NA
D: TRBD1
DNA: TGTGCCAGCTCAGACTCGACAGGGAGCTATGGCTACACCTTC
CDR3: CASSDSTGSYGYTF

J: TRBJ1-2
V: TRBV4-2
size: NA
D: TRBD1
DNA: TGTGCCAGCAGCCACCCCGACAGGGATGGCTACACCTTC
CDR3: CASSHPDRDGYTF

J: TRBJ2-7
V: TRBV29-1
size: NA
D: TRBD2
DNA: TGCAGCGCACTAGCGGGATACTACGAGCAGTACTTC
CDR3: CSALAGYYEQYF

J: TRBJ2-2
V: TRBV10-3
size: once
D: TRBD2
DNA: TGTGCCATCAGTATGGGACTAGCGGAGTCTACCGGGGAGCTGTTTTTT
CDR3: CAISMGLAESTGELFF

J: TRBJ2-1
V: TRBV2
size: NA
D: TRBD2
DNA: TGTGCCAGCAGTGCCAATAGCGGGAGGATCTCCTACAATGAGCAGTTCTTC
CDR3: CASSANSGRISYNEQFF

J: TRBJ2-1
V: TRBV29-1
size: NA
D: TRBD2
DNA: TGCAGCGTGGACGGGACTAGCGGAAGATACAATGAGCAGTTCTTC
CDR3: CSVDGTSGRYNEQFF

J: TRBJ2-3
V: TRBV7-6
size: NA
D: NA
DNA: TGTGCCAGCAGCTTGACCCCGAGCGTAAGCACAGATACGCAGTATTTT
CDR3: CASSLTPSVSTDTQYF

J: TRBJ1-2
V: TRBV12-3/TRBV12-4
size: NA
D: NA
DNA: TGTGCCAGCAGCGAAGGCCCACAGTCCTACACCTTC
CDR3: CASSEGPQSYTF

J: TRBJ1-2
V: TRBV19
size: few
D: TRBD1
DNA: TGTGCCACCCTTAGTGAGAGGGGGCGCTTCTATGGCTACACCTTC
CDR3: CATLSERGRFYGYTF

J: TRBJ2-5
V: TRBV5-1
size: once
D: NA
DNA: TGCGCCAGCAGCTTGGTAAGGGCGGGAGAGACCCAGTACTTC
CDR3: CASSLVRAGETQYF

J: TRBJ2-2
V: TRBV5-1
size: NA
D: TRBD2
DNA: TGCGCCAGCAGCAGGGACAGGGGACTAGCGGGAGCCGGGGAGCTGTTTTTT
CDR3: CASSRDRGLAGAGELFF

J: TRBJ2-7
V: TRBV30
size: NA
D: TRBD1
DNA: TGTGCCTGGGGGACAGGGTTCGGCTACGAGCAGTACTTC
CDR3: CAWGTGFGYEQYF

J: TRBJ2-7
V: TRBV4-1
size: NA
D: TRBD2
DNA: TGCGCCAGCAGCCTCGTAGCGGGAGAGAACGAGCAGTACTTC
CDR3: CASSLVAGENEQYF

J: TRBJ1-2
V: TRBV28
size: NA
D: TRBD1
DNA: TGTGCCAGCAGTTTATTTCAGGGGGCGTGGGATCGCTACACCTTC
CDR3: CASSLFQGAWDRYTF

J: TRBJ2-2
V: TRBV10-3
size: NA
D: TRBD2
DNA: TGTGCCACCCGAAGGGCCGGGGGGGCCGACACCGGGGAGCTGTTTTTT
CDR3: CATRRAGGADTGELFF

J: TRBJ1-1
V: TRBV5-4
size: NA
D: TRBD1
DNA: TGTGCCAGCAGCCCCGGGACAGGGGGCGGGGGTACTGAAGCTTTCTTT
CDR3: CASSPGTGGGGTEAFF

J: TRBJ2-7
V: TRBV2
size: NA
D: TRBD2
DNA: TGTGCCAGCCTTAACATAGCGGGAGGCCCCTACGAGCAGTACTTC
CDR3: CASLNIAGGPYEQYF

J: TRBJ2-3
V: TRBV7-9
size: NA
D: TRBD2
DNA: TGTGCCAGCAGCCCCTATTCGGGACGGGAGGGCCAAGATACGCAGTATTTT
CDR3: CASSPYSGREGQDTQYF

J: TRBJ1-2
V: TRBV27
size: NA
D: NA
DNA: TGTGCCAGCAGTTTGGGGGCGAACTATGGCTACACCTTC
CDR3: CASSLGANYGYTF

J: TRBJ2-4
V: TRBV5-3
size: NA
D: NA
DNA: TGTGCCAGAAGCTTGACGGGTAACATGAACATTCAGTACTTC
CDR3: CARSLTGNMNIQYF

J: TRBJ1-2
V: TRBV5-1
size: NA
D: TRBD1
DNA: TGCGCCAGCAGCTCCCGGGGACAGGGGATCGGTAATGGCTACACCTTC
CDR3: CASSSRGQGIGNGYTF

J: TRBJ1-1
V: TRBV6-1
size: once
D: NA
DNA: TGTGCCAGCATTGAACTGGCATCCCCTAACACTGAAGCTTTCTTT
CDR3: CASIELASPNTEAFF

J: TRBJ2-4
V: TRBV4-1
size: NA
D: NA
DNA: TGCGCCAGCAGCCAAGTCAATCAGGGTGGGATTCAGTACTTC
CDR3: CASSQVNQGGIQYF

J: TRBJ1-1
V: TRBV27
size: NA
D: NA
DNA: TGTGCCAGCAGTCCTGCAGGTTTTTCGGCTGAAGCTTTCTTT
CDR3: CASSPAGFSAEAFF

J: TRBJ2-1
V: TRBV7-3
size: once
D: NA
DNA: TGTGCCAGCAGCTCAGGAGGGCCCGATGAGCAGTTCTTC
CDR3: CASSSGGPDEQFF

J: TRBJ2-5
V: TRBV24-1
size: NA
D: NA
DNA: TGTGCCACCAGCCGGGCGGGTAGGACAGAAGAGACCCAGTACTTC
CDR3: CATSRAGRTEETQYF

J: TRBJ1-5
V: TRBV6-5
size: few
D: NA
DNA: TGTGCCAGCAGCACGGCAGGAGGTCCGAATCAGCCCCAGCATTTT
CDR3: CASSTAGGPNQPQHF

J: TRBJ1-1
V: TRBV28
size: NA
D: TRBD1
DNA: TGTGCCAGCAGAACAGGGACAGGGGACACTGAAGCTTTCTTT
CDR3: CASRTGTGDTEAFF

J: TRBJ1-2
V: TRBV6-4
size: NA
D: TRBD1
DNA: TGTGCCAGCAGGAAGACAGGGGGCTTAGGCTATGGCTACACCTTC
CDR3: CASRKTGGLGYGYTF

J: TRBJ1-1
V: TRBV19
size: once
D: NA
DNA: TGTGCCAGTAGCCAACCTGCCGGGGGAAACACTGAAGCTTTCTTT
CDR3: CASSQPAGGNTEAFF

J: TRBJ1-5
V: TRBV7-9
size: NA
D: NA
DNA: TGTGCCAGCAGCCAAGGGGGAAGCAATCAGCCCCAGCATTTT
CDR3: CASSQGGSNQPQHF

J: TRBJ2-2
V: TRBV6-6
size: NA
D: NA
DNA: TGTGCCAGCAGTTACGTGAGGGCCGGGGAGCTGTTTTTT
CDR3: CASSYVRAGELFF

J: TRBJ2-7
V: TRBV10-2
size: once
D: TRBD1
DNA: TGCGCCAGCAGTGGGGGACAGAGCTACGAGCAGTACTTC
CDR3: CASSGGQSYEQYF

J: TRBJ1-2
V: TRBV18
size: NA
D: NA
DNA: TGTGCCAGCTCACCGAACAGGGATAACTATGGCTACACCTTC
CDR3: CASSPNRDNYGYTF

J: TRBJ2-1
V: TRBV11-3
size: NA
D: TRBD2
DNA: TGTGCCAGCAGCTTAGGCGGGAGCGGCTACAATGAGCAGTTCTTC
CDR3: CASSLGGSGYNEQFF

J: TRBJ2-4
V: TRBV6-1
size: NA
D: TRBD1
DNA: TGTGCCAGCAGTGAAGTCTTTCCGACAGGGGTGAGCTTC
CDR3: CASSEVFPTGVSF

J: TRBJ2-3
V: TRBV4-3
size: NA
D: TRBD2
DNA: TGCGCCAGCAGCCCCCTGGGGGGGGGAGCAGATACGCAGTATTTT
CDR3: CASSPLGGGADTQYF

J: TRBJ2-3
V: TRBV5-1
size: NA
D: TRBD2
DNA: TGCGCCAGCAGCTTGGGACTAGCGGGAGGTGTGACAGATACGCAGTATTTT
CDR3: CASSLGLAGGVTDTQYF

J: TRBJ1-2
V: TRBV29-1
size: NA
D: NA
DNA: TGCAGCGTTGAAGGAGGACACCATGGCTACACCTTC
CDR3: CSVEGGHHGYTF

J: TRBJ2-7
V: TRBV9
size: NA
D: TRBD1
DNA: TGTGCCAGCAGCCGTACAGGGGGACACGAGCAGTACTTC
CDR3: CASSRTGGHEQYF

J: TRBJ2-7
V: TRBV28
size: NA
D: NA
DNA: TGTGCCACGACAGGTATTCTCTCCTACGAGCAGTACTTC
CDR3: CATTGILSYEQYF

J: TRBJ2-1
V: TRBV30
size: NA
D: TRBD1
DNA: TGTGCCTGGGACCGACAGGGGATTTACAATGAGCAGTTCTTC
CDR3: CAWDRQGIYNEQFF

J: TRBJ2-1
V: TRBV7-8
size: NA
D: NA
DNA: TGTGCCAGCAGCCTCCCGGGTCTCCTTTCGAATGAGCAGTTCTTC
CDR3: CASSLPGLLSNEQFF

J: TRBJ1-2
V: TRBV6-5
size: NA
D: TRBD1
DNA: TGTGCCAGCAGGAGATCGACAGGGAGTCCCTATGGCTACACCTTC
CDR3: CASRRSTGSPYGYTF

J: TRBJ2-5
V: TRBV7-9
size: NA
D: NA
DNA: TGTGCCAGCAGCCTTAACATGGAGACCCAGTACTTC
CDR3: CASSLNMETQYF

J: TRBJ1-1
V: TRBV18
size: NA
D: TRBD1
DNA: TGTGCCAGCTCATTTCAGGGGGACACTGAAGCTTTCTTT
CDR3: CASSFQGDTEAFF

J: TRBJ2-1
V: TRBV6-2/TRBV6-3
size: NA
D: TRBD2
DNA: TGTGCCAGCAGCCATATGTCTAGCGGCCTCTCCTACAATGAGCAGTTCTTC
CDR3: CASSHMSSGLSYNEQFF

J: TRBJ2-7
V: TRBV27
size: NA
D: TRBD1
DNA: TGTGCCAGCGGCCCTTGGGTTGACAGGGGGCGGTCGGGGCAGTACTTC
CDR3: CASGPWVDRGRSGQYF

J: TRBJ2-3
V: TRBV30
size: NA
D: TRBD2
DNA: TGTGCCTGGAGTGGACTAGCGGGAGGGAGCACAGATACGCAGTATTTT
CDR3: CAWSGLAGGSTDTQYF

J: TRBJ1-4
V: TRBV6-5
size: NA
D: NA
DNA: TGTGCCAGCACAGCGGGGCCGGCTAATGAAAAACTGTTTTTT
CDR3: CASTAGPANEKLFF